This T cell receptor (beta chain) was documented in a study of low-dose radiotherapy and immunotherapy resistance in tumors. Across the whole study: Each fraction for Cohort 1 was 0.5 Gy, given every 2 weeks, and the total came to 6.5 Gy. Aspirin 300 mg was given orally each day for four cycles from cycle 1 day 1. First-strand cDNA used TRAV- and TRBV-specific primers, covering alpha and beta chains.

Time point defined: after trial treatment. This sample's treatment: LDRT plus nivolumab, ipilimumab, low-dose cyclophosphamide and aspirin (RACIN trial). Every donor was treated with nivolumab, ipilimumab, aspirin, low-dose cyclophosphamide and also low-dose radiotherapy. In this sample, this clonotype turned up many times. A constant-region primer paired with the V-primer adapter amplified TCRs over approximately 19 PCR cycles. TCRdb re-derived calls from the reads in MiXCR, one entry per CDR3 protein. The table records approximately 52,000 distinct CDR3 sequences, approximately 31% of them present only once. The material was PBMCs, obtained after low-dose radiotherapy plus immunotherapy. The sequence was collected from a male donor with rectosigmoid adenocarcinoma.

CDR3 protein: CASSILGNQPQHF. DNA for the CDR3: TGTGCCAGTAGTATATTGGGTAATCAGCCCCAGCATTTT. The genes are TRBV19 and TRBJ1-5; the D is unclear. Trimming took off 2 bases at V and 4 bases at J, with 6 bases between the two ends. This CDR3 is 13 amino acids long. Germline V gives CDR1 LNHDA, CDR2 SQIVND (reference sequence).